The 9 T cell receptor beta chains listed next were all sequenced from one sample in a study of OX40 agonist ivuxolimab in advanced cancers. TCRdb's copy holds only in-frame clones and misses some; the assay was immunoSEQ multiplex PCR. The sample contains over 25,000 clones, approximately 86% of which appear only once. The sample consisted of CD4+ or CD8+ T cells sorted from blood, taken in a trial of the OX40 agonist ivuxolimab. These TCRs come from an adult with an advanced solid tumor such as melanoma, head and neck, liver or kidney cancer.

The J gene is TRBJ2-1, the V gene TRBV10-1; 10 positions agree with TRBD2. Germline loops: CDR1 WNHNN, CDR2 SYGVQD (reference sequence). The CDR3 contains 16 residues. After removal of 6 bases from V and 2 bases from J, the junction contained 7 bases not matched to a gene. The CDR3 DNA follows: TGCGCCAGCAGCCTCGGGACTAGCGCTGCCTACAATGAGCAGTTCTTC. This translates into CASSLGTSAAYNEQFF.

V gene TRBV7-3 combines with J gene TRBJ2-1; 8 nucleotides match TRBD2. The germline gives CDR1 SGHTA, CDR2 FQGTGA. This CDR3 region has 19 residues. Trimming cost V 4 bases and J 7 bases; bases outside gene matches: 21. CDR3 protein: CASSYMPLTSALGRNEQFF. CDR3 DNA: TGTGCCAGCAGCTATATGCCGCTGACTAGCGCCCTAGGAAGGAATGAGCAGTTCTTC.

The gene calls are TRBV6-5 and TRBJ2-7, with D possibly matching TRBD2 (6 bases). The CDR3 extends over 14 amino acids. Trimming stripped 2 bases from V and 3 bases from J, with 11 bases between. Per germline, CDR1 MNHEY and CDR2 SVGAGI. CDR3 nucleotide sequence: TGTGCCAGCAGTTACGGGACTCTACTCTACGAGCAGTACTTC. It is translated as CASSYGTLLYEQYF.

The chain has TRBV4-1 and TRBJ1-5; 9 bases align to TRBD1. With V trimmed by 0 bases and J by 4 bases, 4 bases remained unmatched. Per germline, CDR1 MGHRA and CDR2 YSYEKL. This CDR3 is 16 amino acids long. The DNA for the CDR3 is TGCGCCAGCAGCCAAGAACAGGGGGCCGAAAATCAGCCCCAGCATTTT. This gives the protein CASSQEQGAENQPQHF.

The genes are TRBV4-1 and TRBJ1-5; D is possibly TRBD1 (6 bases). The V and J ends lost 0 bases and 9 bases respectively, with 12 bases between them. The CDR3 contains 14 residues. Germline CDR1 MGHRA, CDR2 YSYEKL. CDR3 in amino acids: CASSQDPGGGPQHF. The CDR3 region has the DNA TGCGCCAGCAGCCAAGATCCAGGAGGGGGGCCCCAGCATTTT.

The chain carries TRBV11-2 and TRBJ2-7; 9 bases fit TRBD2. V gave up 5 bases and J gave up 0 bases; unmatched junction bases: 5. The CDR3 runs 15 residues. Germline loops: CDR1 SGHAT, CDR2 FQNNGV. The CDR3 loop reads CASSLGTSPSYEQYF. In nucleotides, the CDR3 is TGTGCCAGCAGCCTAGGGACTAGCCCCTCCTACGAGCAGTACTTC. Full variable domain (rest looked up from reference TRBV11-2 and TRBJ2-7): EAGVAQSPRYKIIEKRQSVAFWCNPISGHATLYWYQQILGQGPKLLIQFQNNGVVDDSQLPKDRFSAERLKGVDSTLKIQPAKLEDSAVYLCASSLGTSPSYEQYFGPGTRLTVT.

This CDR3 is CASSFTDYTESSYNEQFF. The CDR3, as DNA: TGTGCCAGCAGCTTTACGGATTACACTGAGAGCTCCTACAATGAGCAGTTCTTC. This chain connects TRBV11-2 to TRBJ2-1; the D is unclear. The germline CDR1 and CDR2 sequences are SGHAT and FQNNGV. The CDR3 consists of 18 residues. V was cut by 3 bases and J by 0 bases, with 18 bases left in between.

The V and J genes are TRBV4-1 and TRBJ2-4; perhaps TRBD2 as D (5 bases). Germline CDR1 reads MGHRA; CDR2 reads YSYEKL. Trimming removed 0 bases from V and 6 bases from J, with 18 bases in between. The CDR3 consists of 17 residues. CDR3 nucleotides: TGCGCCAGCAGCCAAGATCGAGCGGAAACAACTCGAAACATTCAGTACTTC. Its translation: CASSQDRAETTRNIQYF.

The CDR3 loop reads CASSSHRGTISYEQYF. Here the CDR3 DNA reads TGTGCCAGCAGCTCCCACAGGGGTACGATTTCCTACGAGCAGTACTTC. The chain recombines TRBV21-1 with TRBJ2-7; the D call in the table, TRBD1, was not verified against the DNA. TRBV21-1 is described as a pseudogene. The CDR3 sequence is 16 residues long.